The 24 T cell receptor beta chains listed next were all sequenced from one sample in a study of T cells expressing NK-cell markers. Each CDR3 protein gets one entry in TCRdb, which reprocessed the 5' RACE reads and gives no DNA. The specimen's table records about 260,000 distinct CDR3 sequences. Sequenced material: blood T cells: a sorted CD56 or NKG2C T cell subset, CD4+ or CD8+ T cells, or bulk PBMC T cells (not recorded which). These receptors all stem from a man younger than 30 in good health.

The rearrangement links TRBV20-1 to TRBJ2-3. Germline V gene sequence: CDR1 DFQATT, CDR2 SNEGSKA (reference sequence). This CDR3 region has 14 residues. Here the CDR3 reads CSARTPTGPDTQYF.

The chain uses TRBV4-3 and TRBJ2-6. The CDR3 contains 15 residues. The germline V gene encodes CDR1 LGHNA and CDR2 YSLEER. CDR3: CASSPTSAGANVLTF.

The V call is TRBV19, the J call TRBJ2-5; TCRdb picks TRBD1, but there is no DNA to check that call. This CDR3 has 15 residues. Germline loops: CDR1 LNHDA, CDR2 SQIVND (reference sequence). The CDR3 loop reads CASSIAGGVPETQYF.

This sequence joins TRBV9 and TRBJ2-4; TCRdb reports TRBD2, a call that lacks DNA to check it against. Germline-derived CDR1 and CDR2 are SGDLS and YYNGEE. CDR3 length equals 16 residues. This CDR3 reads CASSVAEGGPKNIQYF.

CDR3: CASSFLPGLARDTQYF. The genes are TRBV11-1 and TRBJ2-3; there is no DNA to check the TCRdb D call of TRBD1. The CDR3 has 16 residues. Germline V gene lookup returns CDR1 SGHAT and CDR2 FQDESV (reference sequence).

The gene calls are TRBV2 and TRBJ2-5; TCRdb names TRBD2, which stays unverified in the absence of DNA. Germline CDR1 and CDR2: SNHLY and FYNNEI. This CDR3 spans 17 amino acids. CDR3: CASSDGTSGVGRETQYF.

This chain's CDR3 is CASSLGGRAENEQYF. The rearrangement uses TRBV5-1 and TRBJ2-7; checking the TCRdb D call of TRBD2 is not possible without DNA. There are 15 residues in the CDR3. The germline V gene encodes CDR1 SGHRS and CDR2 YFSETQ.

The CDR3 reads CASSLPPIAGGPGEQFF. The rearrangement uses TRBV7-6 and TRBJ2-1; TCRdb's D gene call, TRBD2, goes unchecked for lack of DNA. CDR3 length: 17 amino acids. CDR1 is SGHVS and CDR2 is FNYEAQ in the germline V gene.

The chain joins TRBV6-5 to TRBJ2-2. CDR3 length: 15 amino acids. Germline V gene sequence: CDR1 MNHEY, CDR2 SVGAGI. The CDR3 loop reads CASSLTRKNTGELFF.

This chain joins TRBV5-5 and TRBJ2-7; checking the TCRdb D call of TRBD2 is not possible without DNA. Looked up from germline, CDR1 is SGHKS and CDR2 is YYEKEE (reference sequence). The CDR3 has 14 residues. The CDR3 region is CASSKTRDLDEQYF.

CDR3 residues: CASSLARVGGYNEQFF. The chain joins TRBV7-8 to TRBJ2-1; TCRdb reports TRBD2, a call that lacks DNA to check it against. The CDR3 covers 16 residues. Germline CDR1 and CDR2: SGHVS and FQNEAQ.

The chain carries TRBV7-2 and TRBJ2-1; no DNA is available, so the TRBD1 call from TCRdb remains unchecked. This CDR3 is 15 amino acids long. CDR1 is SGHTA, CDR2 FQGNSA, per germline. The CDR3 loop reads CASTQSMTGTNEQFF.

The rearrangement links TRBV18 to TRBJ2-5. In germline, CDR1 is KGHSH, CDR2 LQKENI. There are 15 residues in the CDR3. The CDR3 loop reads CASSPPHSLVETQYF.

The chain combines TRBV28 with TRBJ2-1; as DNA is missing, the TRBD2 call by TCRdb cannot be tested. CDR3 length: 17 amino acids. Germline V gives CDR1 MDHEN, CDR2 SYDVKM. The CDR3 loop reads CASSLWGLAGGDNEQFF.

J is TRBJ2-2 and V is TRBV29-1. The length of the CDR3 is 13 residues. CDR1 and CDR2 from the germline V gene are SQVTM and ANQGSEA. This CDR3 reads CSVSSQNTGELFF.

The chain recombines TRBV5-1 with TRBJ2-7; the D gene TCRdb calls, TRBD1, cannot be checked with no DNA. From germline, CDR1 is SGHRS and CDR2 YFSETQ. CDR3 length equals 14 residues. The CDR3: CASSLGQGYYEQYF.

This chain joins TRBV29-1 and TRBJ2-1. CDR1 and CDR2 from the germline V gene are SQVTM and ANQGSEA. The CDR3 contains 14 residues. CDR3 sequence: CSVPSRFPSYEQFF.

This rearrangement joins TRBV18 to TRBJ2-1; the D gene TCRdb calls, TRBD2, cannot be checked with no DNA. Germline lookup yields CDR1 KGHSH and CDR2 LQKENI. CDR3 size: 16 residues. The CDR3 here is CASSPLTSGLGGEQFF.

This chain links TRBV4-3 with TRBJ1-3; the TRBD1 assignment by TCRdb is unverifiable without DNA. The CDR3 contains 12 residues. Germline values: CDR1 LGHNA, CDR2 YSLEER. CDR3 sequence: CASSQDRTGLHF.

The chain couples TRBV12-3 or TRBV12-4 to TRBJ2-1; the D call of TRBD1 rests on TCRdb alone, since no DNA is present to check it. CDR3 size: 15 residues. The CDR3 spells CASSSPHRGRGEQFF.

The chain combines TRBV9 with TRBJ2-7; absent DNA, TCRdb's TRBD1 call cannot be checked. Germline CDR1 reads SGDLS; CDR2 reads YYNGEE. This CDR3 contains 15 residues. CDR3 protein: CASSVGGQGAHEQYF.

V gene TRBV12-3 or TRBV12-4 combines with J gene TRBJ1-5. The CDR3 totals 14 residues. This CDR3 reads CASTQFLADQPQHF.

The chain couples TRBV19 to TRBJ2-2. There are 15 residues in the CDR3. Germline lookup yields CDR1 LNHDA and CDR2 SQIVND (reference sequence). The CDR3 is CASSPRDANTGELFF.

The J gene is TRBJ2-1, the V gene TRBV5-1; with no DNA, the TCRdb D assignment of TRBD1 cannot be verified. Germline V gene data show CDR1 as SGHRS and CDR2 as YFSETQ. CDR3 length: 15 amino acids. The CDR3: CASSLVPEGVGEQFF.